This T cell receptor (beta chain) was retrieved from a study of technical replicates of blood from several donors (dated by TCRdb to about 2017). Libraries came from the immunoSEQ multiplex PCR assay. Drawn from immuneACCESS, this table holds only the in-frame rearrangements with V and J called that TCRdb kept. Clones are partly lost; checked studies trace under half to an unresolved V gene and leave the rest unexplained. This sample lists roughly 59,000 clones; approximately 83% were detected once. 4% to 5.5% of the sample goes to the ten largest clones. From a lookup of the germline V gene, CDR1 and CDR2 are SGHNT and YENEEA. V loses 5 bases, J loses 1 base, and the germline ends lie 17 bases apart. From the cysteine up to the phenylalanine, the CDR3 has a length of 16 residues. Kept here is only the CDR3 DNA, which spans 48 bases and is read in frame from base 1. Comments on this clone: Its antigen is currently not known. No much larger clonotype is one base removed from it; base qualities were not supplied.

The TCR comes from a human donor in good health. Some clones in this sample may be carry-over from other donors' samples. Sample: PBMCs. Recombination joined TRBV11-3 with TRBJ1-1; the D region possibly corresponds to TRBD1 (5 bases align). The nucleotide sequence reads as follows: TGTGCCAGCAGCCCAGACAGCTCCTCGAGGAACACTGAAGCTTTCTTT. It codes for CASSPDSSSRNTEAFF.